This TCR beta chain was recorded in a study of T cell changes during pregnancy in multiple sclerosis. This table comes from immunoSEQ multiplex PCR, and its TCRdb copy is limited to in-frame clones, with some not included. The top ten hold under 1.5% of the sample, which has 90,000 to 120,000 clones, roughly nine tenths seen once. Material: peripheral blood, obtained in the second trimester of pregnancy. The TCR was taken from a female donor with multiple sclerosis, enrolled in a pregnancy study.

For the CDR3, the DNA is TGCGCCAACTACCAAGGGACTGGGAGCTCCTACGAGCAGTACTTC. Protein: CANYQGTGSSYEQYF. This chain links TRBV4-1 with TRBJ2-7, with D perhaps TRBD2 (6 bases). The germline V gene encodes CDR1 MGHRA and CDR2 YSYEKL. V was shortened by 10 bases and J by 0 bases, with 19 bases between the two germline ends. CDR3 length: 15 residues.